The 4 T cell receptor beta chains listed next were all sequenced from one sample in a study of OX40 agonist ivuxolimab in advanced cancers. The assay was immunoSEQ multiplex PCR, and TCRdb's table has in-frame clones only and misses some. The sample carries 4,500 to 7,000 clones, about 76% recorded once. Sequenced here: CD4+ or CD8+ T cells sorted from blood, sampled in a trial of the OX40 agonist ivuxolimab. These TCRs come from an adult with an advanced solid tumor such as melanoma, head and neck, liver or kidney cancer.

The chain joins TRBV27 to TRBJ1-2, with TRBD1 identical over 9 bases. The junction had 6 bases not matched to a gene; V was cut back by 5 bases and J by 2 bases. Germline loops: CDR1 MNHEY, CDR2 SMNVEV (reference sequence). The CDR3 runs 15 residues. The CDR3 loop reads CASSPGQGVNYGYTF. In DNA, the CDR3 is TGTGCCAGCAGTCCGGGACAGGGAGTCAACTATGGCTACACCTTC.

The rearrangement uses TRBV27 and TRBJ2-5, with D possibly matching TRBD2 (6 bases). This CDR3 is 15 amino acids long. CDR1 is MNHEY, CDR2 SMNVEV, per germline (reference sequence). V was trimmed by 3 bases and J by 5 bases, leaving 16 bases between them. CDR3 DNA: TGTGCCAGCAGTTTTAGCGGCTCCGACATCGAGACCCAGTACTTC. The encoded protein is CASSFSGSDIETQYF.

V gene TRBV11-3 combines with J gene TRBJ1-1; 8 nucleotides match TRBD1. Germline V lookup: CDR1 SGHNT, CDR2 YENEEA. The CDR3 is 14 amino acids. V gave up 4 bases and J gave up 8 bases; unmatched junction bases: 9. Here the CDR3 reads CASSSSQGAQEAFF. CDR3 nucleotide sequence: TGTGCCAGCAGCTCATCTCAGGGGGCGCAGGAAGCTTTCTTT.

V is TRBV7-9 and J is TRBJ2-5, with a tentative D call TRBD1 (5 bases). Trimming removed 1 base from V and 3 bases from J, with 9 bases in between. The CDR3 spans 14 residues. CDR1 SEHNR and CDR2 FQNEAQ come from the germline V gene (reference sequence). The CDR3 region has the DNA TGTGCCAGCAGCTTAGGTGACAGCAAAGAGACCCAGTACTTC. Its translation: CASSLGDSKETQYF.